This passage covers 12 T cell receptor beta chains from one sample sequenced in a study of blood T cell repertoires in COVID-19. Some clones are missing from TCRdb's copy, which holds only in-frame ones; the method was immunoSEQ multiplex PCR. Here the sample spans about 220,000 clones, 82% being singletons. The sample comprised PBMCs or T cells enriched from blood (not recorded which). These receptors came from a woman aged 55-69 years who had recovered from COVID-19.

The V gene is TRBV7-2, the J gene TRBJ2-5; 13 bases are shared with TRBD2. The CDR3 extends over 18 amino acids. After removal of 5 bases from V and 4 bases from J, the junction contained 13 bases not matched to a gene. From germline, CDR1 is SGHTA and CDR2 FQGNSA. CDR3 sequence (DNA): TGTGCCAGCAGCAAAGGACTAGCGGGGGCCTTCCCCGGAGAGACCCAGTACTTC. Protein product: CASSKGLAGAFPGETQYF.

The chain recombines TRBV9 with TRBJ2-3, with 11 positions matching TRBD2. The CDR3 is made up of 16 amino acids. J gave up 5 bases and V 0 bases, and 5 bases lay outside the gene matches. Germline V CDR1 and CDR2: SGDLS, YYNGEE. The DNA of the CDR3 is TGTGCCAGCAGCGTAGATAGCGGGGGGGCGGAAGATACGCAGTATTTT. As protein: CASSVDSGGAEDTQYF.

On this clone itself: Mismatch with germline at one junction end may stem from a read error. The rearrangement uses TRBV12-3 or TRBV12-4 and TRBJ1-2; D unresolved. The CDR3 totals 12 residues. CDR3 coding DNA: TGTGCCAGCACCCGGGATAACAATGGCTACACCTTC. Protein product: CASTRDNNGYTF.

This chain connects TRBV5-4 to TRBJ2-2; 12 nucleotides align to TRBD1. This CDR3 is 18 amino acids long. With V trimmed by 0 bases and J by 6 bases, 9 bases remained unmatched. Germline CDR1 SGHNT, CDR2 YYREEE (reference sequence). CDR3 in amino acids: CASSLGGQGASLPGELFF. CDR3 in DNA: TGTGCCAGCAGCTTGGGGGGACAGGGGGCGTCTCTACCCGGGGAGCTGTTTTTT. Filled out from reference TRBV5-4 and TRBJ2-2, the complete variable domain reads ETGVTQSPTHLIKTRGQQVTLRCSSQSGHNTVSWYQQALGQGPQFIFQYYREEENGRGNFPPRFSGLQFPNYSSELNVNALELDDSALYLCASSLGGQGASLPGELFFGEGSRLTVL.

V usage is TRBV4-1 and J usage is TRBJ1-6, with 11 bases fitting TRBD1. J lost 5 bases, V lost 4 bases, and 13 bases had no gene match. Germline V gives CDR1 MGHRA, CDR2 YSYEKL. The CDR3 is made up of 19 amino acids. DNA for the CDR3: TGCGCCAGCAGCCCCGGACAGGGGGCTCTGCTATTTAATAATTCACCCCTCCACTTT. It translates to CASSPGQGALLFNNSPLHF.

The rearrangement uses TRBV27 and TRBJ2-1; 11 bases are a match to TRBD2. The trim removed 5 bases at V and 10 bases at J, leaving 13 bases unmatched. Germline V CDR1 and CDR2: MNHEY, SMNVEV (reference sequence). This CDR3 is 16 amino acids long. The chain's CDR3 is CASSQISGGGWSEQFF. CDR3 DNA sequence: TGTGCCAGCAGTCAAATTAGCGGGGGGGGCTGGAGCGAGCAGTTCTTC.

Worth noting for this clone: Compared with germline, one end of the junction differs, possibly owing to a read error. The V gene is TRBV5-6, the J gene TRBJ1-2; tentatively, D is TRBD1 (5 bases). The length of the CDR3 is 14 residues. Germline CDR1 and CDR2: SGHDT and YYEEEE. CDR3 in amino acids: CASAYTGRDYGYTF. CDR3 sequence (DNA): TGTGCCAGCGCCTACACCGGGCGGGACTACGGCTACACCTTC.

V is TRBV6-2 or TRBV6-3 and J is TRBJ2-1; unclear D gene. V lost 0 bases and J lost 4, with 4 bases in between. This CDR3 contains 13 residues. Germline V gene sequence: CDR1 MNHEY, CDR2 SVGEGT. The CDR3 is CASSYSSYNEQFF. Written as DNA, the CDR3 is TGTGCCAGCAGTTACTCCTCTTACAATGAGCAGTTCTTC.

V gene TRBV9 combines with J gene TRBJ1-2, with a possible D match to TRBD1 (6 bases). This CDR3 contains 15 residues. V dropped 0 bases and J dropped 7 bases, with 16 bases sitting between them. CDR1 is SGDLS, CDR2 YYNGEE, per germline. The CDR3 sequence is CASSVVSRGAGGYTF. CDR3 coding DNA: TGTGCCAGCAGCGTAGTCTCACGGGGGGCCGGTGGCTACACCTTC.

In DNA form, the CDR3 reads TGCGCCAGCAGCCCCTATTACGACAGGGAAGGGAGGCATGAGCAGTTCTTC. Amino acids: CASSPYYDREGRHEQFF. The rearrangement uses TRBV4-3 and TRBJ2-1; a possible D gene is TRBD1 (7 bases). The V and J ends lost 4 bases and 8 bases respectively, with 24 bases between them. The CDR3 covers 17 residues. Per the germline V gene, CDR1 is LGHNA and CDR2 is YSLEER.

This chain connects TRBV19 to TRBJ1-5; D is perhaps TRBD1 (5 bases). The CDR3 is made up of 21 amino acids. Trimming left V 5 bases short and J 3 bases short, with 32 bases between. From germline, CDR1 is LNHDA and CDR2 SQIVND (reference sequence). The CDR3 DNA is TGTGCCAGTAGTGGAGACAGCACAGAATCCCGGACGATAGGTGACAATCAGCCCCAGCATTTT. Protein: CASSGDSTESRTIGDNQPQHF. Combining the CDR3 with reference TRBV19 and TRBJ1-5 gives the whole variable domain DGGITQSPKYLFRKEGQNVTLSCEQNLNHDAMYWYRQDPGQGLRLIYYSQIVNDFQKGDIAEGYSVSREKKESFPLTVTSAQKNPTAFYLCASSGDSTESRTIGDNQPQHFGDGTRLSIL.

DNA of the CDR3: TGTGCCAGCAACCGTGGCATGGAGAATGAAAAACTGTTTTTT. This sequence encodes CASNRGMENEKLFF. The chain links TRBV6-5 to TRBJ1-4; D not resolved. With 7 bases removed from V and 5 bases from J, the gap between germline ends came to 14 bases. The germline CDR1 and CDR2 sequences are MNHEY and SVGAGI. The CDR3 spans 14 residues.